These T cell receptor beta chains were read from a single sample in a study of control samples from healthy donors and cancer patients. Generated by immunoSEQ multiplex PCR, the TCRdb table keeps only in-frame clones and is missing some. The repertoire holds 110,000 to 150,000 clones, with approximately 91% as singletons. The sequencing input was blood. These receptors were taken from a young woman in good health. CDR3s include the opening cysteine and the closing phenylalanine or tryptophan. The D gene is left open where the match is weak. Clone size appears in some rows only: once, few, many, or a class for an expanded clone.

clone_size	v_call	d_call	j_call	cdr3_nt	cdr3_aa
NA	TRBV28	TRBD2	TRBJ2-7	TGTGCCAGCAGTCGGTCGACTAGCGGGTCCTACGAGCAGTACTTC	CASSRSTSGSYEQYF
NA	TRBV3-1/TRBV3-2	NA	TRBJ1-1	TGTGCCAGCAGCCAAGAGCCGGGTTTCGGCACTGAAGCTTTCTTT	CASSQEPGFGTEAFF
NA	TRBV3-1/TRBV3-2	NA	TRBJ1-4	TGTGCCAGCAGCCCTAAAGGGGAACGGCTGTTTTTT	CASSPKGERLFF
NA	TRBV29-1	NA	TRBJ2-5	TGCAGCGTAAACATCGGAGAGACCCAGTACTTC	CSVNIGETQYF
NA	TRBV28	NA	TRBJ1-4	TGTGCCAGCTCTCTAACAGGACCAACTAATGAAAAACTGTTTTTT	CASSLTGPTNEKLFF
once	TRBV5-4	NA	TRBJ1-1	TGTGCCAGCAGCCTGGGGCCTGGAATGAGAAACACTGAAGCTTTCTTT	CASSLGPGMRNTEAFF
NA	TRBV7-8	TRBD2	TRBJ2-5	TGTGCCAGCAGCCCCGGGACTAGTGGAGAGACCCAGTACTTC	CASSPGTSGETQYF
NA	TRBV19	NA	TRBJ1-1	TGTGCCAGTAGTATTGGTGGCAGGGCAAACACTGAAGCTTTCTTT	CASSIGGRANTEAFF
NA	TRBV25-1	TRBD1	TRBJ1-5	TGTGCCAGCAGTGACCCCACGGGACAGGAGGATAGGAAGCCCCAGCATTTT	CASSDPTGQEDRKPQHF
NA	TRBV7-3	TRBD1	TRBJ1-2	TGTGCCAGCAGCCCCGGACAGGGACGAAGATATGGCTACACCTTC	CASSPGQGRRYGYTF
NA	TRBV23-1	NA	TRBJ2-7	TGCGCCAGACATATCGCCCCCCCCGCGTACGAGCAGTACTTC	CARHIAPPAYEQYF
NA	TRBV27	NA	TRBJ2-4	TGTGCCAGCAGTTTAAGCCCAGCTGGAAACATTCAGTACTTC	CASSLSPAGNIQYF
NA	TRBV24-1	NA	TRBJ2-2	TGTGCCACGAGGGACTTTAACACCGGGGAGCTGTTTTTT	CATRDFNTGELFF
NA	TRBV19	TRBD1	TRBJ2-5	TGTGCCAGTAGTCCGACAGGGGGCATAGAGACCCAGTACTTC	CASSPTGGIETQYF
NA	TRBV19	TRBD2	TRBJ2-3	TGTGCCAGTAGTGCGGAGGGACTAGCGCCGGCGGCGCAGTATTTT	CASSAEGLAPAAQYF
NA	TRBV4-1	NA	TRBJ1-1	TGCGCCAGCAGCCAAAGACAGCAGGTGAACACTGAAGCTTTCTTT	CASSQRQQVNTEAFF
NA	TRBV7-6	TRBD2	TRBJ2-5	TGTGCCAGCAGCTTAGGCACTAGCGGACTCCAAGAGACCCAGTACTTC	CASSLGTSGLQETQYF
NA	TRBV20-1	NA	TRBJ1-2	TGCAGTGCACAGGGTGACTACACCTTC	CSAQGDYTF
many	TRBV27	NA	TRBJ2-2	TGTGCCAGCAGACTAGCTAACACCGGGGAGCTGTTTTTT	CASRLANTGELFF
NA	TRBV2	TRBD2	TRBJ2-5	TGTGCCAGCAGTGAATATGGGCTAGCGGGAGGGCCCATGAAGGAGACCCAGTACTTC	CASSEYGLAGGPMKETQYF
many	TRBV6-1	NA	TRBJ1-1	TGTGCCAGCAGTGAATTCTGGAGGAACACTGAAGCTTTCTTT	CASSEFWRNTEAFF
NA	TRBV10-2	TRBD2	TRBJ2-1	TGCGCCAGCAGTCTAGAGCGGGAGTATGAGCAGTTCTTC	CASSLEREYEQFF